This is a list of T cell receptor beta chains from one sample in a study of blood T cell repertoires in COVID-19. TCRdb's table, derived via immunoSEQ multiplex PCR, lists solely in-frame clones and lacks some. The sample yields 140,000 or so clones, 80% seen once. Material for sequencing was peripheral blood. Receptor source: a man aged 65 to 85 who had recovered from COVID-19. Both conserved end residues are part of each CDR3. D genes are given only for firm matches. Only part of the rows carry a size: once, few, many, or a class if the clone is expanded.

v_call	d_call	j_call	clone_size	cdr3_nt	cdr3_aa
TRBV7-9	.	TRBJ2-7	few	TGTGCCAGCAGCCACCCATACAGGGACGCCTACGAGCAGTACTTC	CASSHPYRDAYEQYF
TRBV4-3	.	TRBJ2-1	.	TGCGCCAGCAGTCCCGGCGGGTACAATGAGCAGTTCTTC	CASSPGGYNEQFF
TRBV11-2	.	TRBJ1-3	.	TGTGCCAGCAGGATTGAAGGACAGCAGGTTGGAAACACCATATATTTT	CASRIEGQQVGNTIYF
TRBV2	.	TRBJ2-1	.	TGTGCCAGCAGTCAAACAGGATTAATAGGGGACGGGGGGTTCTTC	CASSQTGLIGDGGFF
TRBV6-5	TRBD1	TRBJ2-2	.	TGTGCCAGCAGCCGACTCGACAGGGGCGGGGAGCTGTTTTTT	CASSRLDRGGELFF
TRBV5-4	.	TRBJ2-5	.	TGTGCCAGCAGCTGGGGGGGCGGGGAGACCCAGTACTTC	CASSWGGGETQYF
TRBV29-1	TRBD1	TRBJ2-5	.	TGCAGCGGGGGGACAGGGGGAATGGAGACCCAGTACTTC	CSGGTGGMETQYF
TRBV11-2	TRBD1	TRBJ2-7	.	TGTGCCAGCAGCTTAAACAGGGGGCAATTCCTCGAGCAGTACTTC	CASSLNRGQFLEQYF
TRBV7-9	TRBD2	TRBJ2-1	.	TGTGCCAGCAGCGAGACTAGCGGGACGCACAATGAGCAGTTCTTC	CASSETSGTHNEQFF
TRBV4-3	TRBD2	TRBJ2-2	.	TGCGCCAGCAGCCAAACTAGCGGGAGGGCCGGCACCGGGGAGCTGTTTTTT	CASSQTSGRAGTGELFF
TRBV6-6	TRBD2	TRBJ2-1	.	TGTGCCAGCACTGGTGTGCTAGCGGGGAACAATGAGCAGTTCTTC	CASTGVLAGNNEQFF
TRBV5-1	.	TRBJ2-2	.	TGCGCCAGCAGCTTGGAGCCAAACACCGGGGAGCTGTTTTTT	CASSLEPNTGELFF
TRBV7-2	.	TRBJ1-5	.	TGTGCCAGCAGCTTAGCCCACCAGGGACAATGGCCCCAGCATTTT	CASSLAHQGQWPQHF
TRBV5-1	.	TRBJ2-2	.	TGCGCCAGCAGCTTGGACTTAAAGCCCCGCCTCGGGGAGCTGTTTTTT	CASSLDLKPRLGELFF
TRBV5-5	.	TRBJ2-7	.	TGTGCCAGCAGTCGCCCAGGGATTTCCTACGAGCAGTACTTC	CASSRPGISYEQYF
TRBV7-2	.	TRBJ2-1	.	TGTGCCAGCAGCTTATGGGACTTAGCGGATTCGAACAATGAGCAGTTCTTC	CASSLWDLADSNNEQFF
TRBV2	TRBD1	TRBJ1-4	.	TGTGCCAGCCTCAAGGCCGGGACAGTGCTTGAAAAACTGTTTTTT	CASLKAGTVLEKLFF
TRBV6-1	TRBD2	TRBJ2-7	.	TGTGCCAGCAGTGAATCCAGCGGGAAGACCTACGAGCAGTACTTC	CASSESSGKTYEQYF
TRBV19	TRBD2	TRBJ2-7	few	TGTGCCAGTAGTACGGGACTAGCCTACGAGCAGTACTTC	CASSTGLAYEQYF
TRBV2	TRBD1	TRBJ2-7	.	TGTGCCAGCAGTGAAGTCGGGACAGGGGGTCACGAGCAGTACTTC	CASSEVGTGGHEQYF
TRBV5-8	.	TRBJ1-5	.	TGTGCCAGCAGCTTGGCAGGGTCGCAGCCCCAGCATTTT	CASSLAGSQPQHF
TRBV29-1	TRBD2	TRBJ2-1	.	TGCAGCGTTGGAGGGACTAGTACCTACAATGAGCAGTTCTTC	CSVGGTSTYNEQFF
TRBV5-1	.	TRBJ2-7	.	TGCGCCAGCAGCTTGGATAGGGGTATAGACGAGCAGTACTTC	CASSLDRGIDEQYF
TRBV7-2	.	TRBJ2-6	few	TGTGCCAGCAGCTTTAGAATCTCTGGGGCCAACGTCCTGACTTTC	CASSFRISGANVLTF
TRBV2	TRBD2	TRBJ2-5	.	TGTGCCAGCACCAGAGGGGAGGGGCCAGAGACCCAGTACTTC	CASTRGEGPETQYF
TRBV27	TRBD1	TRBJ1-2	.	TGTGCCAGCAGTCTCACACCCTTGACAGGGGGCTATGGCTACACCTTC	CASSLTPLTGGYGYTF
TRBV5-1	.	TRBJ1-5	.	TGCGCCAGCAGCTCGACAACAGGTTCCCAGCCCCAGCATTTT	CASSSTTGSQPQHF
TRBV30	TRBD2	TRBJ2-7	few	TGTGCCTGGAGTATCGGACTAGCGGGAAGTGAAGAGCAGTACTTC	CAWSIGLAGSEEQYF
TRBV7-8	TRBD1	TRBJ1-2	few	TGTGCCAGCAGCCCTGGACAGGCTACTAACTATGGCTACACCTTC	CASSPGQATNYGYTF
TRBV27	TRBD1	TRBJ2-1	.	TGTGCCAGCAGTTCCTACTCTGACAGGGTTGGCCATGAGCAGTTCTTC	CASSSYSDRVGHEQFF
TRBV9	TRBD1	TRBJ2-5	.	TGTGCCAGCAGCGTCGGAGGGACAGGGGCAGTCCAAGAGACCCAGTACTTC	CASSVGGTGAVQETQYF
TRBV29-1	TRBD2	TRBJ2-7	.	TGCAGCGTTGAAGGTATAACTAGCGGGAGCTATTACGAGCAGTACTTC	CSVEGITSGSYYEQYF
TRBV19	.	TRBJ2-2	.	TGTGCCAGTAGACAAGCGAACACCGGGGAGCTGTTTTTT	CASRQANTGELFF
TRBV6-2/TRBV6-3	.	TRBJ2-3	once	TGTGCCAGCAGTTCAGGTGGAGATACGCAGTATTTT	CASSSGGDTQYF
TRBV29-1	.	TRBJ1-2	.	TGCAGCGTTGATTTTCCCAACTCTTTTCAGGGAAGCGGCTACACCTTC	CSVDFPNSFQGSGYTF
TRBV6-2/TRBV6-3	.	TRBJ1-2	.	TGTGCCAGCAGCGATGTGCCGTCCCTCTACGGCTACACCTTC	CASSDVPSLYGYTF
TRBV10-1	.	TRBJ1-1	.	TGCGCCAGCAGTGATCCGGGACTTGAAGCTTTCTTT	CASSDPGLEAFF